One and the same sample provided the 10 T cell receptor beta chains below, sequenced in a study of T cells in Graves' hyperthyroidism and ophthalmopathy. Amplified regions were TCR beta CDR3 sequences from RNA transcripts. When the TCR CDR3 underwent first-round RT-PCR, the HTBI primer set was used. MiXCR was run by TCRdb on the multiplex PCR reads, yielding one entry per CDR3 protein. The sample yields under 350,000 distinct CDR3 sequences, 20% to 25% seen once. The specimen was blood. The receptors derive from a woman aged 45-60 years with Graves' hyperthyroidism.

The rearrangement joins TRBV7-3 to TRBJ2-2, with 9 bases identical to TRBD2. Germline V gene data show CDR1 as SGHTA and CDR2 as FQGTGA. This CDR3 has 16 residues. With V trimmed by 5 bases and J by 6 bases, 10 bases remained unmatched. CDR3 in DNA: TGTGCCAGCAGCCCGCGGGGCGGGAGGGCCGCCGGGGAGCTGTTTTTT. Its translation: CASSPRGGRAAGELFF.

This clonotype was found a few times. CDR3 protein: CASSYSRQGKSTDTQYF. CDR3 nucleotides: TGTGCCAGCAGTTACTCCCGACAGGGAAAATCGACAGATACGCAGTATTTT. The rearrangement links TRBV6-5 to TRBJ2-3; 7 positions agree with TRBD1. The CDR3 runs to 17 residues. Germline V gene data show CDR1 as MNHEY and CDR2 as SVGAGI. Trimming removed 0 bases from V and 3 bases from J; junction bases left unmatched: 9.

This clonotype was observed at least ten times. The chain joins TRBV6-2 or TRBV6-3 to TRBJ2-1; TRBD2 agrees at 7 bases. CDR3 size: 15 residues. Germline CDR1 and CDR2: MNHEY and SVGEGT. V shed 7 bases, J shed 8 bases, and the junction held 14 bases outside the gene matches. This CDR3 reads CASKTWGGEYDEQFF. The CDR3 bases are TGTGCCAGCAAGACCTGGGGGGGAGAGTATGATGAGCAGTTCTTC.

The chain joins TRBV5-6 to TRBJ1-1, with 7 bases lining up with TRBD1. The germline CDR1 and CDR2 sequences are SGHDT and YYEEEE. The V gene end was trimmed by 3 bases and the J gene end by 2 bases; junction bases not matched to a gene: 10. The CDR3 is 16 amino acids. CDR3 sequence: CASSWWVGTVNTEAFF. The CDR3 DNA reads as TGTGCCAGCAGCTGGTGGGTCGGGACAGTTAACACTGAAGCTTTCTTT.

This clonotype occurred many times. The chain's CDR3 is CSASHANYGYTF. The DNA of the CDR3 is TGCAGTGCTAGCCACGCAAACTATGGCTACACCTTC. The chain recombines TRBV20-1 with TRBJ1-2; D gene unclear. Looked up from germline, CDR1 is DFQATT and CDR2 is SNEGSKA (reference sequence). The CDR3 is 12 residues long. V was pared by 3 bases and J by 2 bases, with 7 bases between.

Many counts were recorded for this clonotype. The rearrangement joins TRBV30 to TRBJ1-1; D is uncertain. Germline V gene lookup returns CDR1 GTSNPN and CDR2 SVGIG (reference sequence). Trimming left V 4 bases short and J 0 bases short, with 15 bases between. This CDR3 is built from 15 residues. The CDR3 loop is CAWNDGRTMNTEAFF. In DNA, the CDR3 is TGTGCCTGGAATGACGGCAGGACCATGAACACTGAAGCTTTCTTT.

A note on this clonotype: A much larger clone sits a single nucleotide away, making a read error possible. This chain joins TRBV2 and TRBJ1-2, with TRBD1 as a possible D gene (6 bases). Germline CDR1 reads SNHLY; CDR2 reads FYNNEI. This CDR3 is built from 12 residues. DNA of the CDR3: TGTGCCAGCAGAAGGGGGGGGACCGGCTACGCCTTC. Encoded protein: CASRRGGTGYAF. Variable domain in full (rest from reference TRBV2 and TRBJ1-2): EPEVTQTPSHQVTQMGQEVILRCVPISNHLYFYWYRQILGQKVEFLVSFYNNEISEKSEIFDDQFSVERPDGSNFTLKIRSTKLEDSAMYFCASRRGGTGYAFGSGTRLTVV.

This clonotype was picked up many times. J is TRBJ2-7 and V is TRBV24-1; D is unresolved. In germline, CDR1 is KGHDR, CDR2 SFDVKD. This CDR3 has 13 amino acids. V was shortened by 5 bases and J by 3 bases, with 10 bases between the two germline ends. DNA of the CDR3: TGTGCCACCAGTGGAACTGTCGGCTACGAGCAGTACTTC. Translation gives CATSGTVGYEQYF.

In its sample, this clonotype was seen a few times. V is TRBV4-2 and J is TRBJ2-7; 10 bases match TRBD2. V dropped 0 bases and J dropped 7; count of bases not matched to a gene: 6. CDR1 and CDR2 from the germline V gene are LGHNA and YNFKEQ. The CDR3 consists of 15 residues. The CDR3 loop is CASSQESGRAGEQYF. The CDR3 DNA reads TGTGCCAGCAGCCAAGAGAGCGGGAGGGCGGGAGAGCAGTACTTC.

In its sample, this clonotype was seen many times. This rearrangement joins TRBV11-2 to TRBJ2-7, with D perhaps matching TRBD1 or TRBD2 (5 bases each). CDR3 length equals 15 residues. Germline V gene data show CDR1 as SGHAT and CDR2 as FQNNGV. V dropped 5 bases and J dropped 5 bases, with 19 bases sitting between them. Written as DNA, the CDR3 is TGTGCCAGCAGCGCTCGGGGTAGAGGGGAAAACGAGCAGTACTTC. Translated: CASSARGRGENEQYF. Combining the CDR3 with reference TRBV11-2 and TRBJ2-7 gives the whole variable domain EAGVAQSPRYKIIEKRQSVAFWCNPISGHATLYWYQQILGQGPKLLIQFQNNGVVDDSQLPKDRFSAERLKGVDSTLKIQPAKLEDSAVYLCASSARGRGENEQYFGPGTRLTVT.